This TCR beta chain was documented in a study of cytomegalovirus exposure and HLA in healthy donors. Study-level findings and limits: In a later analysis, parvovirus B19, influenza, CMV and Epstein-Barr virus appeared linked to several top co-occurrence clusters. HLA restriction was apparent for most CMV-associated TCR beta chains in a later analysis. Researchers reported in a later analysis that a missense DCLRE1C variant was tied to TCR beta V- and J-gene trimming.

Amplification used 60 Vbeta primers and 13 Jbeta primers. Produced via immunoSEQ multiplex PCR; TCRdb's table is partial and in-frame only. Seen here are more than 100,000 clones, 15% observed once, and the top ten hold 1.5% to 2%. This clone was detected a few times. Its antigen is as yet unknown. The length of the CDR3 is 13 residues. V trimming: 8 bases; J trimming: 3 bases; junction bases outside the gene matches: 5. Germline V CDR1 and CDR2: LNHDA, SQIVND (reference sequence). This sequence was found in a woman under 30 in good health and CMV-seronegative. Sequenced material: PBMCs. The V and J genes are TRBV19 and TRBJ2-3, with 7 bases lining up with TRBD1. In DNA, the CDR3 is TGTGCCAGTGCTGGACAGGTAACAGATACGCAGTATTTT. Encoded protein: CASAGQVTDTQYF.